Given below is one T cell receptor beta chain in context. Its antigen is as yet unknown. V was pared by 1 base and J by 5 bases, with 9 bases between. This CDR3 has 13 residues. Germline loops: CDR1 SGDLS, CDR2 YYNGEE. Sequencing targeted expressed TCRB transcripts, as all isolated RNA had been reverse transcribed. Generated by immunoSEQ multiplex PCR, the TCRdb table keeps only in-frame clones and is missing some. The table shows approximately 170,000 clones, with less than 9.5% occurring only once. The source of the sample is a study of beta chain features in type 1 diabetes. Study outcomes and limitations: VDJ junctions from patients with type 1 diabetes contained fewer insertions and more deletions. A closer apparent resemblance between naive, central memory and Treg TCRB repertoires was seen in patients than in healthy donors.

The chain couples TRBV9 to TRBJ1-1; D ambiguous. Input material: central memory CD4+ T cells from blood. This clonotype originated in a woman in her late teens or twenties in good health. In DNA, the CDR3 is TGTGCCAGCAGCGTACTAGGAGGGACTGAAGCTTTCTTT. It translates to CASSVLGGTEAFF.